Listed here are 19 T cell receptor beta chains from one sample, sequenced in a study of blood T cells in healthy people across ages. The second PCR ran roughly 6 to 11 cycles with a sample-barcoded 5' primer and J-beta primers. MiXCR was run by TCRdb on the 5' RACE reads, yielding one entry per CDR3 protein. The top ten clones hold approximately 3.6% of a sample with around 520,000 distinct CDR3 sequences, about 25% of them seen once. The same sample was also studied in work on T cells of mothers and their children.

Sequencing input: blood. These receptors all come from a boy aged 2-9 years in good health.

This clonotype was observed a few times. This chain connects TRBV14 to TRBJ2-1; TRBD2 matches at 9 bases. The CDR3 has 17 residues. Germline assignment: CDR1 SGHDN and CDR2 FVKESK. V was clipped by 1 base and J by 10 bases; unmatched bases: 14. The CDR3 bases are TGTGCCAGCAGCCAAGGTCTAGCGGGACCTTCCCGATGGGAGCAGTTCTTC. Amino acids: CASSQGLAGPSRWEQFF. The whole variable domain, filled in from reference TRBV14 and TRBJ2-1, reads EAGVTQFPSHSVIEKGQTVTLRCDPISGHDNLYWYRRVMGKEIKFLLHFVKESKQDESGMPNNRFLAERTGGTYSTLKVQPAELEDSGVYFCASSQGLAGPSRWEQFFGPGTRLTVL.

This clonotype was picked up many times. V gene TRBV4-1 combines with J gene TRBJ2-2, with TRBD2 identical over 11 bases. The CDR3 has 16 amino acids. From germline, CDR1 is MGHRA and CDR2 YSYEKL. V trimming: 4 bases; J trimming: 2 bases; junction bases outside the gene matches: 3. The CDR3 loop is CASSLGLAANTGELFF. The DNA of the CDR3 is TGCGCCAGCAGCCTGGGACTAGCGGCCAACACCGGGGAGCTGTTTTTT.

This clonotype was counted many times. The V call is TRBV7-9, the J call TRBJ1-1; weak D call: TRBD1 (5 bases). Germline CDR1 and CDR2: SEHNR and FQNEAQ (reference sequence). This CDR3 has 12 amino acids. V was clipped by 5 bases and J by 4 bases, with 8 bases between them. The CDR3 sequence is CASSPDSTEAFF. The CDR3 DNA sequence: TGTGCCAGCAGCCCCGACAGCACTGAAGCTTTCTTT.

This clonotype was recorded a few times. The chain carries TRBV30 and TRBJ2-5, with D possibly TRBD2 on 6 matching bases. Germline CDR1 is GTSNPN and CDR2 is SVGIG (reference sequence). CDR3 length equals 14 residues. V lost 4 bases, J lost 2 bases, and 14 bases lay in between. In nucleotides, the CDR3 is TGTGCCTGGACCTCCCGGGCGGGACAAGAGACCCAGTACTTC. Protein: CAWTSRAGQETQYF.

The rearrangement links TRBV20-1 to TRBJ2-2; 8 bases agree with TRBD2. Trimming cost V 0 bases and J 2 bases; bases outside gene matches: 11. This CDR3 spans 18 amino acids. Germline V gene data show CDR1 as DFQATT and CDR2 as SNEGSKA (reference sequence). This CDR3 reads CSARDGIRGGTNTGELFF. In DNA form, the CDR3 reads TGCAGTGCTAGAGATGGCATCCGCGGGGGGACCAACACCGGGGAGCTGTTTTTT.

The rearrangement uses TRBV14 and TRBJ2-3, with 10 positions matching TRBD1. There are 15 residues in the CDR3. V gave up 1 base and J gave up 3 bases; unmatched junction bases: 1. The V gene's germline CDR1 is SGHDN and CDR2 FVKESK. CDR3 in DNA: TGTGCCAGCAGCCAAGGACAGGGGGCAACAGATACGCAGTATTTT. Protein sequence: CASSQGQGATDTQYF.

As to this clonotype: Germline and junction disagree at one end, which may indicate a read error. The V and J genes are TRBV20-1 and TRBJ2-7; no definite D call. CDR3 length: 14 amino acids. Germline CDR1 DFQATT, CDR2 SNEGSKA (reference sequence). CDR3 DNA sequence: TGCAGTGCTAGAGACGGCCGGAGCTCCTACGGGCAGTACTTC. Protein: CSARDGRSSYGQYF.

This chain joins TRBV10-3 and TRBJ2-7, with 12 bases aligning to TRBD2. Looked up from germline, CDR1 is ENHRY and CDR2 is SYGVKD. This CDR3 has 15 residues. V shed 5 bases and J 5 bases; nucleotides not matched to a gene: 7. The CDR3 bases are TGTGCCATCAGTCGGGCGACTAGCGGGAGCCACGAGCAGTACTTC. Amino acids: CAISRATSGSHEQYF.

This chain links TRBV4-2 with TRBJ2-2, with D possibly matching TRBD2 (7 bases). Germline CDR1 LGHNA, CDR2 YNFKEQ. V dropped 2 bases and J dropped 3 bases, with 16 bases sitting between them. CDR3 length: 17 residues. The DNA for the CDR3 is TGTGCCAGCAGCCAATGGTATACAGGGAGGGACACCGGGGAGCTGTTTTTT. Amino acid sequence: CASSQWYTGRDTGELFF.

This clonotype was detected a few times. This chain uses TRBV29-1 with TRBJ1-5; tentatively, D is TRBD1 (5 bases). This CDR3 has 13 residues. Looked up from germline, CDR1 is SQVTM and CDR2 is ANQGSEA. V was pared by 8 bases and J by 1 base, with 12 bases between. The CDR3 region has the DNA TGCAGCATCAGGGCCGGGAGCAATCAGCCCCAGCATTTT. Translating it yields CSIRAGSNQPQHF.

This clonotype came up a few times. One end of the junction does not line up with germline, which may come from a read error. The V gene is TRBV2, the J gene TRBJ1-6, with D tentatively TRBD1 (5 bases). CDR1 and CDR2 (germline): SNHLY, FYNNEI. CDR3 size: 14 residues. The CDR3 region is CASNSRQGGSPLRF. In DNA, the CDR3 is TGTGCCAGCAACAGTCGGCAGGGTGGTTCACCCCTCCGCTTT.

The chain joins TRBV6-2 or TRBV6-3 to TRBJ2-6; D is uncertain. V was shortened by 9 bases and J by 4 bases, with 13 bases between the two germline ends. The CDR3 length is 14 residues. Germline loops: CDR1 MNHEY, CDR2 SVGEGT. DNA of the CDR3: TGTGCCAGTTCTACGCGTGCCGGGGCCAACGTCCTGACTTTC. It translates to CASSTRAGANVLTF.

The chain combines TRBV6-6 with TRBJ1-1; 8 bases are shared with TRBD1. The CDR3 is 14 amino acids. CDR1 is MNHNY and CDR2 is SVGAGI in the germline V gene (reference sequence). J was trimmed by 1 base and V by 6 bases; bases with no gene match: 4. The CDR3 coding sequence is TGTGCCAGCAGAGACAGGGGACGGAACACTGAAGCTTTCTTT. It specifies CASRDRGRNTEAFF.

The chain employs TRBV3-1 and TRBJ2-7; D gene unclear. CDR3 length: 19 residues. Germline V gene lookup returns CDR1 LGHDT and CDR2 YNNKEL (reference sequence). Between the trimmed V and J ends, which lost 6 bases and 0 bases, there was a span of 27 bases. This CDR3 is CASRPRGRVYHVLSYEQYF. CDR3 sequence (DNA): TGTGCCAGCAGACCCCGTGGACGCGTATACCACGTTCTCTCCTACGAGCAGTACTTC.

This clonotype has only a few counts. The CDR3 protein is CASSLWDRENIQYF. For the CDR3, the DNA is TGCGCCAGCAGCTTGTGGGACAGGGAAAACATTCAGTACTTC. This chain uses TRBV5-1 with TRBJ2-4, with 9 bases identical to TRBD1. Unmatched junction bases numbered 1, after V lost 1 base and J lost 5 bases. The CDR3 has 14 amino acids. The V gene's germline CDR1 is SGHRS and CDR2 YFSETQ.

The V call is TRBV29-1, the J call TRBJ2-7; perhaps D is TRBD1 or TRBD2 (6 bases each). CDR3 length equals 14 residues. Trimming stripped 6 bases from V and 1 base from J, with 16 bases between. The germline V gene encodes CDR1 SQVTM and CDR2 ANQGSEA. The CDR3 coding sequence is TGCAGCGTGGCGCTGGGGGGCAGATCCTACGAGCAGTACTTC. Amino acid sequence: CSVALGGRSYEQYF.

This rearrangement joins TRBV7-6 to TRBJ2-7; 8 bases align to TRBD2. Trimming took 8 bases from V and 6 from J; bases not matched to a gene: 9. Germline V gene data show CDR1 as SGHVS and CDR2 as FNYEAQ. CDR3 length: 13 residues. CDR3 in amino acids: CASVGTSGGEQYF. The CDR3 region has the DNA TGTGCCAGCGTAGGGACTAGTGGGGGCGAGCAGTACTTC.

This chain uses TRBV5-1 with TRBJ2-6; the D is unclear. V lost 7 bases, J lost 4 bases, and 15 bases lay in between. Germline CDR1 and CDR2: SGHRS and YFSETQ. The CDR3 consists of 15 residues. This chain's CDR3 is CASLLVASGANVLTF. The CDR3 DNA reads TGCGCCAGCTTGTTAGTGGCGTCCGGGGCCAACGTCCTGACTTTC.

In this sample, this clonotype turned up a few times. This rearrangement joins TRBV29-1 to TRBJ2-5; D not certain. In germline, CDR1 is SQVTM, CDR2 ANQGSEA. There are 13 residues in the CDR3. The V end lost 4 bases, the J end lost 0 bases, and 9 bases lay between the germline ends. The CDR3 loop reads CSVVGFNQETQYF. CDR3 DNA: TGCAGCGTTGTAGGCTTCAACCAAGAGACCCAGTACTTC.